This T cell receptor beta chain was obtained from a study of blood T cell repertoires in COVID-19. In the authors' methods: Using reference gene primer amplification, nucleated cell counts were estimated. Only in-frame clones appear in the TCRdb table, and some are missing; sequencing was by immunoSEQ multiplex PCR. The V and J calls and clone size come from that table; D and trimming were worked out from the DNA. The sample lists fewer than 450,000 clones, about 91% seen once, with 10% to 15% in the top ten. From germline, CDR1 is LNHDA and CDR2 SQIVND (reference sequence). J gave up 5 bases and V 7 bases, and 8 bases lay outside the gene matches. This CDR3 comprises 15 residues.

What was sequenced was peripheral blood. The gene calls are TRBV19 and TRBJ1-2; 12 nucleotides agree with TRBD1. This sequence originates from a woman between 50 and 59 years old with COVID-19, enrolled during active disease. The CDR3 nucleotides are TGTGCCAGTATTTTCGGGACAGGGGGCGCGTATGGCTACACCTTC. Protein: CASIFGTGGAYGYTF.